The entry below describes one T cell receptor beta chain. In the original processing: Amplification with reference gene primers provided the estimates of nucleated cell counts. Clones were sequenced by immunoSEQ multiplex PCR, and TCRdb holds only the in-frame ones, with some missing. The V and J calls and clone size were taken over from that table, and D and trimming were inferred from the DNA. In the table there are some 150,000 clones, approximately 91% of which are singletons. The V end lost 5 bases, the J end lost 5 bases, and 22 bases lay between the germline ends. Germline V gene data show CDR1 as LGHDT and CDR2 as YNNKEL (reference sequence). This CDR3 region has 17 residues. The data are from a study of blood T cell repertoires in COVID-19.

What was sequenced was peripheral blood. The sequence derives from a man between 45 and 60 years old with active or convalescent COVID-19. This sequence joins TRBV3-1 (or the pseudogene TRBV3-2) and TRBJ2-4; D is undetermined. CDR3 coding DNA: TGTGCCAGCAGCGCGTGCTTTCCCATTTGCAAAGAAAACATTCAGTACTTC. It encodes CASSACFPICKENIQYF.